These 20 T cell receptor beta chains were all obtained from the same sample, sequenced in a study of cytomegalovirus exposure and HLA in healthy donors. Primers: 60 Vbeta forward and 13 Jbeta reverse. The data were produced by immunoSEQ multiplex PCR, yet TCRdb's version contains in-frame clones alone and is incomplete. The sample includes 95,000 to 150,000 clones, around 86% seen only once; the top ten take 2.1%. Sequenced: PBMCs. Receptors were obtained from a young man in good health and CMV-seronegative.

The chain combines TRBV25-1 with TRBJ2-1, with 14 bases aligning to TRBD2. CDR1 is MGHDK and CDR2 is SYGVNS in the germline V gene. This CDR3 has 16 residues. The junction had 7 bases not matched to a gene; V was cut back by 5 bases and J by 7 bases. As DNA, the CDR3 is TGTGCCAGCAGTCGTCCTGGACTAGCGGGGGGAAATGAGCAGTTCTTC. Its protein product is CASSRPGLAGGNEQFF.

This chain joins TRBV19 and TRBJ1-5, with TRBD1 matching 7 bases. Germline loops: CDR1 LNHDA, CDR2 SQIVND (reference sequence). The CDR3 contains 15 residues. V was clipped by 6 bases and J by 2 bases; unmatched bases: 7. The CDR3 reads CASRTDRAGNQPQHF. In DNA, the CDR3 is TGTGCCAGTAGGACTGACAGGGCCGGCAATCAGCCCCAGCATTTT.

This clone was detected a few times. The junction does not match germline at one end; this may be a read error. This sequence joins TRBV5-1 and TRBJ2-6, with D possibly being TRBD1 (5 bases). Germline-derived CDR1 and CDR2 are SGHRS and YFSETQ. The CDR3 loop spans 14 amino acids. CDR3 nucleotides: TGCGCCAGCAGTGAGGATTCTGGGGCCAACGGCCTGACTTTC. Translating gives CASSEDSGANGLTF.

The chain links TRBV28 to TRBJ1-5, with TRBD1 matching over 11 bases. The CDR3 contains 16 residues. V was pared by 6 bases and J by 2 bases, with 6 bases of the junction left unmatched. The germline CDR1 and CDR2 sequences are MDHEN and SYDVKM. Written as DNA, the CDR3 is TGTGCCAGCAGGAGGACAGGGGGCGGAGGCAATCAGCCCCAGCATTTT. This sequence encodes CASRRTGGGGNQPQHF.

This sequence joins TRBV7-2 and TRBJ2-7; tentatively, D is TRBD2 (6 bases). Germline CDR1 SGHTA, CDR2 FQGNSA. Trimming removed 1 base at V and 2 bases at J, with 9 bases between. This CDR3 has 14 amino acids. The CDR3 DNA sequence: TGTGCCAGCAGCTTAGGGACTAACCCCTACGAGCAGTACTTC. Amino acid sequence: CASSLGTNPYEQYF.

As DNA, the CDR3 is TGTGCCAGCAGGTATCGGACTGAAGCTTTCTTT. It is translated as CASRYRTEAFF. V gene TRBV6-5 combines with J gene TRBJ1-1, with D unclear. Germline V gene data show CDR1 as MNHEY and CDR2 as SVGAGI. Trimming shortened V by 6 bases and J by 5 bases, and 7 bases separated the two germline ends. The length of the CDR3 is 11 residues.

The chain is built from TRBV6-6 and TRBJ1-2; D is perhaps TRBD1 (6 bases). Germline CDR1 reads MNHNY; CDR2 reads SVGAGI (reference sequence). The CDR3 length is 15 residues. V was trimmed by 0 bases and J by 2 bases, leaving 10 bases between them. The CDR3 DNA reads as TGTGCCAGCAGTTACTCGAAGAGGGGGAACTATGGCTACACCTTC. Encoded protein: CASSYSKRGNYGYTF.

The chain recombines TRBV29-1 with TRBJ2-3; 9 nucleotides line up with TRBD1. V dropped 7 bases and J dropped 5; count of bases not matched to a gene: 7. The germline V gene has CDR1 SQVTM and CDR2 ANQGSEA. The CDR3 runs 13 residues. Written as DNA, the CDR3 is TGCAGCGCCGACAGGGGGGAGGTAGATACGCAGTATTTT. Translating gives CSADRGEVDTQYF.

The chain links TRBV9 to TRBJ2-2, with D possibly matching TRBD1 (5 bases). CDR1 SGDLS and CDR2 YYNGEE come from the germline V gene. Deletions cut 0 bases from V and 0 bases from J, with 9 bases between. The CDR3 extends over 16 amino acids. CDR3 amino acids: CASSVVPGSNTGELFF. CDR3 coding DNA: TGTGCCAGCAGCGTAGTCCCAGGGTCGAACACCGGGGAGCTGTTTTTT.

Turning to this clone: At the DNA level, this CDR3 is encoded by other sequences in the same sample as well. V and J are TRBV2 and TRBJ1-5; TRBD1 matches 11 bases. The CDR3 extends over 14 amino acids. Germline V gene sequence: CDR1 SNHLY, CDR2 FYNNEI. Trimming removed 3 bases from V and 7 bases from J; junction bases left unmatched: 2. The CDR3 DNA sequence: TGTGCCAGCAGTGAGGGACAGGGGGAACAGCCCCAGCATTTT. The encoded protein is CASSEGQGEQPQHF.

The V call is TRBV6-1, the J call TRBJ1-2; D not resolved. V dropped 5 bases and J dropped 8 bases, with 12 bases sitting between them. The germline V gene has CDR1 MNHNS and CDR2 SASEGT. This CDR3 has 12 amino acids. The CDR3 DNA is TGTGCCAGCAGTTCTGAGGCTGGGGGCTACACCTTC. Amino acid sequence: CASSSEAGGYTF.

Only a few counts were recorded for this clone. The CDR3 spells CASSLESGVGAKNIQYF. CDR3 nucleotides: TGTGCCAGCAGCTTAGAATCAGGGGTCGGAGCCAAAAACATTCAGTACTTC. The V and J genes are TRBV7-9 and TRBJ2-4; D perhaps matches TRBD1 (6 bases). Germline CDR1 and CDR2: SEHNR and FQNEAQ (reference sequence). The ends were cut back, 1 base at V and 0 bases at J, with 13 bases in the middle. The CDR3 spans 17 residues.

In nucleotides, the CDR3 is TGCGCCAGCAGTGAGACGCAGGGGCGCGTCTATGGCTACACCTTC. This gives the protein CASSETQGRVYGYTF. This chain links TRBV10-2 with TRBJ1-2, with D possibly being TRBD1 (6 bases). V lost 2 bases and J 4 bases, leaving 14 bases between the germline ends. The CDR3 extends over 15 amino acids. From germline, CDR1 is WSHSY and CDR2 SAAADI.

This clone was seen only a few times. The chain joins TRBV5-6 to TRBJ1-1; the D is unclear. CDR3 length: 13 residues. Trimming took 4 bases from V and 6 from J, leaving 13 bases between them. Germline V lookup: CDR1 SGHDT, CDR2 YYEEEE. The CDR3 DNA is TGTGCCAGCAGCCTTCATGGTGCGGCTGAAGCTTTCTTT. Translating gives CASSLHGAAEAFF. Based on the CDR3 plus reference TRBV5-6 and TRBJ1-1, the full variable domain is DAGVTQSPTHLIKTRGQQVTLRCSPKSGHDTVSWYQQALGQGPQFIFQYYEEEERQRGNFPDRFSGHQFPNYSSELNVNALLLGDSALYLCASSLHGAAEAFFGQGTRLTVV.

CDR3 nucleotide sequence: TGTGCCAGCATTTCCATGGGAGATTTCTCCTACAATGAGCAGTTCTTC. It translates to CASISMGDFSYNEQFF. This sequence joins TRBV27 and TRBJ2-1; D is perhaps TRBD2 (5 bases). The V gene lost 7 bases and the J gene lost 0 bases, with 16 bases spanning the gap. Germline V gene sequence: CDR1 MNHEY, CDR2 SMNVEV (reference sequence). The CDR3 is made up of 16 amino acids.

This chain connects TRBV7-9 to TRBJ2-5, with 8 nucleotides matching TRBD2. Germline V gene lookup returns CDR1 SEHNR and CDR2 FQNEAQ (reference sequence). There are 19 residues in the CDR3. Losses at the gene ends were 1 base for V and 2 bases for J; bases not matched to a gene: 15. CDR3 DNA: TGTGCCAGCAGCTTAGGGCGCGTAGCGGGGCTAGGAGTGCAAGAGACCCAGTACTTC. Its translation is CASSLGRVAGLGVQETQYF. Together with reference TRBV7-9 and TRBJ2-5, the CDR3 gives the full variable domain: DTGVSQNPRHKITKRGQNVTFRCDPISEHNRLYWYRQTLGQGPEFLTYFQNEAQLEKSRLLSDRFSAERPKGSFSTLEIQRTEQGDSAMYLCASSLGRVAGLGVQETQYFGPGTRLLVL.

The count of this clone is one. The V call is TRBV5-6, the J call TRBJ2-7; 9 bases map to TRBD2. The CDR3 consists of 15 residues. V was pared by 4 bases and J by 6 bases, with 11 bases of the junction left unmatched. From germline, CDR1 is SGHDT and CDR2 YYEEEE. The CDR3 region has the DNA TGTGCCAGCAGCCCAAGGACTAGCGAGGTCATCGAGCAGTACTTC. Its translation is CASSPRTSEVIEQYF.

The chain has TRBV2 and TRBJ2-7, with D unresolved. This CDR3 comprises 11 residues. In germline, CDR1 is SNHLY, CDR2 FYNNEI. V shed 6 bases and J shed 6 bases, with 9 bases lying between them. CDR3 DNA sequence: TGTGCCAGCAGGAGGTCGGGCGAGCAGTACTTC. Its translation is CASRRSGEQYF.

The chain is built from TRBV7-9 and TRBJ2-7, with 10 bases lining up with TRBD1. Germline loops: CDR1 SEHNR, CDR2 FQNEAQ (reference sequence). With 5 bases clipped from V and 2 bases from J, the junction kept 6 bases outside the gene matches. The CDR3 contains 15 residues. CDR3 region: CASSETGGGAYEQYF. CDR3 nucleotides: TGTGCCAGCAGCGAGACAGGGGGCGGCGCCTACGAGCAGTACTTC.

The gene calls are TRBV2 and TRBJ2-3, with 8 nucleotides matching TRBD2. The length of the CDR3 is 14 residues. V lost 5 bases, J lost 2 bases, and 3 bases stayed unmatched. Germline values: CDR1 SNHLY, CDR2 FYNNEI. DNA of the CDR3: TGTGCCAGCAGTAGCGGACTAGCCACAGATACGCAGTATTTT. Its protein product is CASSSGLATDTQYF. Using reference TRBV2 and TRBJ2-3 for the parts outside the CDR3, the full variable domain is EPEVTQTPSHQVTQMGQEVILRCVPISNHLYFYWYRQILGQKVEFLVSFYNNEISEKSEIFDDQFSVERPDGSNFTLKIRSTKLEDSAMYFCASSSGLATDTQYFGPGTRLTVL.